These T cell receptor beta chains were read from a single sample in a study of Ad26.COV2.S vaccination and SARS-CoV-2 variants. TCRdb's copy holds only in-frame clones and misses some; the assay was immunoSEQ multiplex PCR. Altogether just over 350,000 clones are present, more than 75% being singletons, with the ten largest covering approximately 3.5%. The sample in question was peripheral blood, obtained in a trial of Ad26.COV2.S vaccine versus placebo. The receptor set was obtained from a person between 18 and 65 years old who received the Ad26.COV2.S COVID-19 vaccine or a placebo. Both conserved end residues are part of each CDR3. Each record gives: D gene, V gene, clone size, J gene, CDR3 length, CDR3 protein, CDR3 DNA. D genes are given only for firm matches. Size values are once, few and many counts, or a class for expanded clones, and some rows have none.

>TRBD1|TRBV11-2|NA|TRBJ2-2|16
CASSLGRGRGVGELFF
TGTGCCAGCAGCTTAGGCAGGGGGCGAGGCGTCGGGGAGCTGTTTTTT
>NA|TRBV5-1|NA|TRBJ2-5|12
CASSLEGETQYF
TGCGCCAGCAGCTTGGAAGGGGAGACCCAGTACTTC
>TRBD2|TRBV5-1|NA|TRBJ2-5|15
CASSRLAGARETQYF
TGCGCCAGCAGTCGTCTAGCGGGGGCCCGGGAGACCCAGTACTTC
>NA|TRBV6-5|NA|TRBJ2-7|14
CASSYGGNLYEQYF
TGTGCCAGCAGTTATGGAGGGAACTTATACGAGCAGTACTTC
>NA|TRBV5-1|once|TRBJ1-1|14
CASSWSDWGTEAFF
TGCGCCAGCAGCTGGTCTGACTGGGGCACTGAAGCTTTCTTT
>TRBD1|TRBV30|NA|TRBJ2-7|14
CALHRGLVSYEQYF
TGTGCCTTGCACAGGGGCTTGGTCTCCTACGAGCAGTACTTC
>NA|TRBV19|NA|TRBJ2-7|15
CASTPGLGSSYEQYF
TGTGCCAGTACTCCGGGACTCGGATCTTCCTACGAGCAGTACTTC
>NA|TRBV9|NA|TRBJ1-4|14
CASSASATNEKLFF
TGTGCCAGCAGCGCCTCTGCAACTAATGAAAAACTGTTTTTT
>TRBD1|TRBV4-1|few|TRBJ2-7|15
CASSLEYRGQGEQYF
TGCGCCAGCAGCCTAGAATACAGGGGGCAGGGCGAGCAGTACTTC
>NA|TRBV2|few|TRBJ1-2|12
CASSESVYGYTF
TGTGCCAGCAGTGAATCGGTCTATGGCTACACCTTC
>TRBD2|TRBV9|few|TRBJ2-2|16
CASSEVAGGGAGELFF
TGTGCCAGCAGCGAGGTCGCGGGGGGCGGCGCCGGGGAGCTGTTTTTT
>NA|TRBV3-1/TRBV3-2|NA|TRBJ1-2|11
CASSRGSGYTF
TGTGCCAGCAGCCGTGGTAGTGGCTACACCTTC
>NA|TRBV5-1|NA|TRBJ2-3|17
CASSLDLSGELTDTQYF
TGCGCCAGCAGCCTGGATTTGAGCGGAGAACTCACAGATACGCAGTATTTT
>NA|TRBV18|NA|TRBJ1-2|12
CASSPEGMGYTF
TGTGCCAGCTCACCTGAAGGGATGGGATACACCTTC
>TRBD2|TRBV29-1|NA|TRBJ2-2|16
CSIGWLAGQHTGELFF
TGCAGTATAGGGTGGCTAGCGGGCCAACACACCGGGGAGCTGTTTTTT
>TRBD2|TRBV6-2/TRBV6-3|NA|TRBJ2-7|15
CASSTPTSGRREQYF
TGTGCCAGCAGTACCCCGACTAGCGGGAGGCGTGAGCAGTACTTC
>TRBD2|TRBV30|NA|TRBJ2-3|15
CAWDPAGGQVDTQYF
TGTGCCTGGGACCCAGCGGGGGGGCAGGTAGATACGCAGTATTTT
>NA|TRBV6-5|once|TRBJ1-1|15
CASSYSRGGNTEAFF
TGTGCCAGCAGTTACTCTCGAGGGGGGAACACTGAAGCTTTCTTT
>TRBD1|TRBV19|NA|TRBJ2-6|17
CASSGGQGVPGANVLTF
TGTGCCAGTAGTGGTGGACAGGGGGTTCCTGGGGCCAACGTCCTGACTTTC
>NA|TRBV7-9|NA|TRBJ1-1|16
CASSFPAASSGTEAFF
TGTGCCAGCAGCTTCCCGGCGGCTTCTTCTGGCACTGAAGCTTTCTTT
>TRBD1|TRBV24-1|NA|TRBJ2-3|17
CATSDLGPDRSTDTQYF
TGTGCCACCAGTGATTTGGGTCCGGACAGGAGCACAGATACGCAGTATTTT
>TRBD1|TRBV6-6|NA|TRBJ1-5|17
CASSLQGTGLSNQPQHF
TGTGCCAGCAGTCTTCAGGGGACAGGCCTCAGCAATCAGCCCCAGCATTTT
>NA|TRBV4-3|NA|TRBJ2-1|15
CASSQGEGWSNEQFF
TGCGCCAGCAGCCAAGGTGAGGGGTGGTCTAATGAGCAGTTCTTC
>NA|TRBV2|NA|TRBJ2-7|14
CASSTSRSSYEQYF
TGTGCCAGCAGTACTAGCAGGAGCTCCTACGAGCAGTACTTC
>TRBD2|TRBV14|few|TRBJ2-7|15
CASSPRLAGENEQYF
TGTGCCAGCAGCCCCCGACTAGCGGGGGAAAACGAGCAGTACTTC
>NA|TRBV7-2|NA|TRBJ2-1|15
CASSFPRRDREKQFF
TGTGCCAGCAGCTTTCCTCGGCGCGACCGGGAGAAGCAGTTCTTC
>NA|TRBV19|NA|TRBJ1-2|14
CASRTTGSGYGYTF
TGTGCCAGTAGGACAACAGGGAGCGGCTATGGCTACACCTTC
>NA|TRBV5-1|once|TRBJ2-7|14
CASRPGPSSDEQYF
TGCGCCAGCAGACCCGGGCCCTCGAGCGACGAGCAGTACTTC